Shown below are 6 T cell receptor beta chains from a single sample sequenced in a study of T cells in Graves' hyperthyroidism and ophthalmopathy. The CDR3 regions of TCR beta were amplified from RNA transcripts. RT-PCR in the first round (using the HTBI primer set) targeted the TCR CDR3. TCRdb independently ran MiXCR on the multiplex PCR reads; one entry per CDR3 protein. This sample has about 600,000 distinct CDR3 sequences; 15% to 20% occur once, and the top ten carry 2.5% to 4%. Sequencing input: blood. The receptors derive from a woman aged 40 to 50 with Graves' ophthalmopathy.

This clonotype was seen at least ten times. V gene TRBV3-1 combines with J gene TRBJ1-1; no clear D. V was shortened by 0 bases and J by 2 bases, with 10 bases between the two germline ends. The germline gives CDR1 LGHDT, CDR2 YNNKEL (reference sequence). The CDR3 runs 15 residues. The DNA of the CDR3 is TGTGCCAGCAGCCAAGATTCTCCAGGAAACACTGAAGCTTTCTTT. Its translation: CASSQDSPGNTEAFF.

This clonotype was recorded many times. CDR3 sequence (DNA): TGTGCCAGCAGCTCCTCCGGACTGGGTAATCAGCCCCAGCATTTT. Protein product: CASSSSGLGNQPQHF. The J gene is TRBJ1-5, the V gene TRBV28, with unresolved D. Germline CDR1 is MDHEN and CDR2 is SYDVKM. The V and J ends lost 6 bases and 4 bases respectively, with 16 bases between them. CDR3 length: 15 residues.

The chain links TRBV28 to TRBJ1-1, with D possibly TRBD1 on 5 matching bases. The CDR3 runs 15 residues. V was shortened by 4 bases and J by 1 base, with 13 bases between the two germline ends. Germline V CDR1 and CDR2: MDHEN, SYDVKM. CDR3 sequence (DNA): TGTGCCAGCAGTTCCAAACAGGTAGCGAACACTGAAGCTTTCTTT. Translation gives CASSSKQVANTEAFF. Full variable domain (rest looked up from reference TRBV28 and TRBJ1-1): DVKVTQSSRYLVKRTGEKVFLECVQDMDHENMFWYRQDPGLGLRLIYFSYDVKMKEKGDIPEGYSVSREKKERFSLILESASTNQTSMYLCASSSKQVANTEAFFGQGTRLTVV.

Concerning this clonotype: The germline gene is not matched at one end of the junction; a read error may be the cause. The chain carries TRBV10-1 and TRBJ1-5; unclear D gene. The CDR3 has 18 amino acids. Germline values: CDR1 WNHNN, CDR2 SYGVQD (reference sequence). DNA of the CDR3: TGCACCAGCAGTGAGTCGAGGGCCAGGCAATATAGCAATCAGCCCCAGCATTTT. Its translation is CTSSESRARQYSNQPQHF.

This clonotype was counted at least ten times. The V gene is TRBV2, the J gene TRBJ1-6, with D unclear. CDR3 length: 11 amino acids. V lost 11 bases, J lost 7 bases, and 9 bases lay in between. The germline CDR1 and CDR2 sequences are SNHLY and FYNNEI. The CDR3 coding sequence is TGTGCCTCCTCTGAAAATTCACCCCTCCACTTT. Protein sequence: CASSENSPLHF.

This clonotype was seen repeatedly, ten times or more. This chain uses TRBV2 with TRBJ2-7, with a weak D call TRBD2 (5 bases). The V gene lost 6 bases and the J gene lost 3 bases, with 15 bases spanning the gap. Germline CDR1 reads SNHLY; CDR2 reads FYNNEI. The CDR3 covers 14 residues. The CDR3 here is CASSGKALSYEQYF. CDR3 nucleotides: TGTGCCAGCAGCGGGAAAGCACTGAGCTACGAGCAGTACTTC.